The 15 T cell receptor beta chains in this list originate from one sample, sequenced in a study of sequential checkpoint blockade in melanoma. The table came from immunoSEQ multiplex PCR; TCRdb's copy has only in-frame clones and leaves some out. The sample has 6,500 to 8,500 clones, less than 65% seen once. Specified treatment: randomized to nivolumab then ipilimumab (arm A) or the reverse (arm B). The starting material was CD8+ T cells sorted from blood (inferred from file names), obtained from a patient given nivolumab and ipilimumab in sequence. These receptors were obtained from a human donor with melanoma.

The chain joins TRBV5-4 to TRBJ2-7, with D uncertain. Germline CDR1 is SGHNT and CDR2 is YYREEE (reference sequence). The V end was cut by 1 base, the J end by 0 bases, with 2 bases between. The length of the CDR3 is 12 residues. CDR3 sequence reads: CASSLHSYEQYF. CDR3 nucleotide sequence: TGTGCCAGCAGCTTGCACTCCTACGAGCAGTACTTC.

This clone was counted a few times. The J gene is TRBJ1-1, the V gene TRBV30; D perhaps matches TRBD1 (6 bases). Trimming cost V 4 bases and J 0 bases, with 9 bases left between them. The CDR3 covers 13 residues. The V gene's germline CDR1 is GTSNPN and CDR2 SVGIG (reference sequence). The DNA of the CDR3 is TGTGCCTGGAATACAGGGATGAACACTGAAGCTTTCTTT. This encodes CAWNTGMNTEAFF.

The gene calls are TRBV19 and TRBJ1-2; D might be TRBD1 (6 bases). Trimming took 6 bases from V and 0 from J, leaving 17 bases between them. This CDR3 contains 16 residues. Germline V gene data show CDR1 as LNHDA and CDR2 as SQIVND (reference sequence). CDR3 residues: CASRGPYEGANYGYTF. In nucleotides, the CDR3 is TGTGCCAGTAGAGGTCCCTATGAGGGGGCTAACTATGGCTACACCTTC. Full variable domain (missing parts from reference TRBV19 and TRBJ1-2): DGGITQSPKYLFRKEGQNVTLSCEQNLNHDAMYWYRQDPGQGLRLIYYSQIVNDFQKGDIAEGYSVSREKKESFPLTVTSAQKNPTAFYLCASRGPYEGANYGYTFGSGTRLTVV.

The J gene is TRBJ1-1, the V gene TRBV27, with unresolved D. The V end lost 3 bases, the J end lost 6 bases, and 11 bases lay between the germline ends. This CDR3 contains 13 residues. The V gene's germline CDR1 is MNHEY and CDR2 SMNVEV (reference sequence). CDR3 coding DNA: TGTGCCAGCAGTTTTACGGTGGTCTCTGAAGCTTTCTTT. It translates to CASSFTVVSEAFF.

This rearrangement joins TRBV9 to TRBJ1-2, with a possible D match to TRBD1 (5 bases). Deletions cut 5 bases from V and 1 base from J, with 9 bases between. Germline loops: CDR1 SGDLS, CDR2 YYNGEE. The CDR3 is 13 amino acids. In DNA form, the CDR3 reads TGTGCCAGCAGGGGGCTAAGTAACTATGGCTACACCTTC. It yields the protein CASRGLSNYGYTF.

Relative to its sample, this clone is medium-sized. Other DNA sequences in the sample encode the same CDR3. The CDR3 reads CASSFTENYGYTF. CDR3 sequence (DNA): TGCGCCAGCAGCTTCACAGAAAACTATGGCTACACCTTC. The chain employs TRBV5-1 and TRBJ1-2; D call uncertain. V was pared by 2 bases and J by 2 bases, with 7 bases between. CDR3 length: 13 amino acids. Germline assignment: CDR1 SGHRS and CDR2 YFSETQ.

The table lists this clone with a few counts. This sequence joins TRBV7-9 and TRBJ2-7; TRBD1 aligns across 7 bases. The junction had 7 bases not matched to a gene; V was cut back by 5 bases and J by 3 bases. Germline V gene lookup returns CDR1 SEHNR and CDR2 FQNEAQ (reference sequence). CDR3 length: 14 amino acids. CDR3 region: CASSADRVGYEQYF. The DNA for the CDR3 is TGTGCCAGCAGCGCAGACAGGGTTGGCTACGAGCAGTACTTC.

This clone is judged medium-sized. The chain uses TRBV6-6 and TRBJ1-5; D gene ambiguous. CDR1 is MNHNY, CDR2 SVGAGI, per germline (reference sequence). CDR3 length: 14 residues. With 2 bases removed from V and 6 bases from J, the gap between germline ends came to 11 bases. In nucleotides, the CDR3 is TGTGCCAGCAGTTACGGGTCCACGGGTCAGCCCCAGCATTTT. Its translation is CASSYGSTGQPQHF.

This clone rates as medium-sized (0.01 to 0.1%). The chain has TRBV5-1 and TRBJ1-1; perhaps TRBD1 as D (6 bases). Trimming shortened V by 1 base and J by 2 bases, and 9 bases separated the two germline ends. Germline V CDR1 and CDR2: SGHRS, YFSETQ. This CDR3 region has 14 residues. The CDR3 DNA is TGCGCCAGCAGCTTGACAGGGAGAAACACTGAAGCTTTCTTT. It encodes CASSLTGRNTEAFF.

The CDR3 protein is CASSAGGYEQYF. CDR3 bases: TGTGCCAGCAGCGCAGGGGGCTACGAGCAGTACTTC. The chain links TRBV5-4 to TRBJ2-7, with 7 nucleotides matching TRBD1. The CDR3 length is 12 residues. Germline assignment: CDR1 SGHNT and CDR2 YYREEE (reference sequence). Trimming cost V 4 bases and J 3 bases; bases outside gene matches: 1.

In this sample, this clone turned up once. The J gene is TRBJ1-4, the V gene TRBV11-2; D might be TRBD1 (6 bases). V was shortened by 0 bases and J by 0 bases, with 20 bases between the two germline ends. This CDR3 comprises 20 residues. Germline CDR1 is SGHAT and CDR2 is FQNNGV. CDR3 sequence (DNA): TGTGCCAGCAGCTTAGACTCGTTTCGACAGGCCTTTGCAACTAATGAAAAACTGTTTTTT. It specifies CASSLDSFRQAFATNEKLFF.

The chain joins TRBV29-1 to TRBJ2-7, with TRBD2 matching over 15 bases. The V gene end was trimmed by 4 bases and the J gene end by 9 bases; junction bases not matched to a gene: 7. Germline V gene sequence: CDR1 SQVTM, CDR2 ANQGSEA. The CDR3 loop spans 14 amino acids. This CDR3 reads CSVVPGLAGGAQYF. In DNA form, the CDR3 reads TGCAGCGTTGTGCCCGGACTAGCGGGAGGGGCGCAGTACTTC.

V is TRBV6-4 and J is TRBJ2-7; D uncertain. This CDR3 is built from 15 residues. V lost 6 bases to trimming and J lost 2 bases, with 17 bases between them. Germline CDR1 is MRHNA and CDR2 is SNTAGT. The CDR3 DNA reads TGTGCCAGCAGCCCGAACCCTCAAGCACCCTACGAGCAGTACTTC. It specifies CASSPNPQAPYEQYF.

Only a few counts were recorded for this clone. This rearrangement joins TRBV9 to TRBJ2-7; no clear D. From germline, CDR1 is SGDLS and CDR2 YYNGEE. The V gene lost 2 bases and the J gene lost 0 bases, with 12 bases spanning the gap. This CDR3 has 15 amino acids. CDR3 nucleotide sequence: TGTGCCAGCAGCGTTGGAGCTCTGAGCTCCTACGAGCAGTACTTC. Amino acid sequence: CASSVGALSSYEQYF. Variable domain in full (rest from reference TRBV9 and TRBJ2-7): DSGVTQTPKHLITATGQRVTLRCSPRSGDLSVYWYQQSLDQGLQFLIQYYNGEERAKGNILERFSAQQFPDLHSELNLSSLELGDSALYFCASSVGALSSYEQYFGPGTRLTVT.

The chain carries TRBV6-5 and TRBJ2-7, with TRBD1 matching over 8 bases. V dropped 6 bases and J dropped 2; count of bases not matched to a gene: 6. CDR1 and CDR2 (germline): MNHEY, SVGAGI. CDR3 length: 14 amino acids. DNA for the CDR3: TGTGCCAGCAGACGGACAGGGTGGCCCTACGAGCAGTACTTC. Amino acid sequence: CASRRTGWPYEQYF.